One and the same sample provided the 30 T cell receptor beta chains below, sequenced in a study of shared clonotypes between healthy human individuals. The repertoire was sequenced with immunoSEQ multiplex PCR; TCRdb's copy has only in-frame clones and lacks some. In the table there are about half a million clones, over 75% of which are singletons. The sequenced material came from PBMCs. These receptors all come from a woman in her thirties or forties in good health. Some clones in this sample may be carry-over from other donors' samples.

The rearrangement uses TRBV9 and TRBJ1-1, with D possibly TRBD1 on 5 matching bases. The V gene lost 0 bases and the J gene lost 2 bases, with 11 bases spanning the gap. The CDR3 is 15 residues long. Germline lookup yields CDR1 SGDLS and CDR2 YYNGEE. The CDR3 here is CASSVEEGFNTEAFF. CDR3 nucleotides: TGTGCCAGCAGCGTAGAGGAGGGGTTTAACACTGAAGCTTTCTTT.

The chain recombines TRBV2 with TRBJ2-5; possibly TRBD1 for D (5 bases). The CDR3 consists of 14 residues. Germline CDR1 SNHLY, CDR2 FYNNEI. Trimming left V 3 bases short and J 5 bases short, with 13 bases between. CDR3 coding DNA: TGTGCCAGCAGTGATAAGGGGCACGTGGAGACCCAGTACTTC. This sequence encodes CASSDKGHVETQYF.

The chain is built from TRBV18 and TRBJ1-1, with a weak D call TRBD1 (5 bases). Trimming took 3 bases from V and 6 from J, leaving 14 bases between them. Germline V lookup: CDR1 KGHSH, CDR2 LQKENI. There are 14 residues in the CDR3. The CDR3 DNA follows: TGTGCCAGCTCACCTAACGGGGGGATGGCTGAAGCTTTCTTT. Translation: CASSPNGGMAEAFF.

This clone showed up just a few times. This CDR3 is CASSFTGSSGNTIYF. The CDR3 coding sequence is TGTGCCAGCAGTTTTACAGGGTCCTCTGGAAACACCATATATTTT. The chain joins TRBV7-9 to TRBJ1-3; TRBD1 might be the D (6 bases). Deletions cut 6 bases from V and 0 bases from J, with 12 bases between. The CDR3 has 15 residues. Per the germline V gene, CDR1 is SEHNR and CDR2 is FQNEAQ (reference sequence).

J is TRBJ2-5 and V is TRBV4-1, with a tentative D call TRBD2 (5 bases). The CDR3 extends over 13 amino acids. Trimming left V 2 bases short and J 5 bases short, with 9 bases between. Germline CDR1 reads MGHRA; CDR2 reads YSYEKL. DNA for the CDR3: TGCGCCAGCAGCCAACCCGGCGGGGAGACCCAGTACTTC. Its translation: CASSQPGGETQYF.

This CDR3 is CASSAGGNTGELFF. The CDR3 bases are TGTGCCAGCAGTGCGGGGGGGAACACCGGGGAGCTGTTTTTT. V usage is TRBV6-4 and J usage is TRBJ2-2, with 7 bases fitting TRBD2. The CDR3 has 14 amino acids. Germline V CDR1 and CDR2: MRHNA, SNTAGT. The V segment lost 4 bases and the J segment 1 base; nucleotides outside the gene matches: 0.

This chain links TRBV5-5 with TRBJ1-4; D possibly corresponds to TRBD1 (5 bases). Germline loops: CDR1 SGHKS, CDR2 YYEKEE (reference sequence). The CDR3 contains 15 residues. V gave up 0 bases and J gave up 5 bases, with 11 bases separating them. Here the CDR3 reads CASSLVWGLNEKLFF. The CDR3 nucleotides read TGTGCCAGCAGCTTGGTTTGGGGCCTCAATGAAAAACTGTTTTTT.

This CDR3 reads CASSRGQGYGYTF. CDR3 in DNA: TGTGCCAGCAGCAGAGGACAGGGATATGGCTACACCTTC. The J gene is TRBJ1-2, the V gene TRBV7-2; 8 bases match TRBD1. From germline, CDR1 is SGHTA and CDR2 FQGNSA. V was pared by 5 bases and J by 5 bases, with 4 bases of the junction left unmatched. The CDR3 length is 13 residues.

The chain joins TRBV9 to TRBJ2-2; tentatively, D is TRBD1 or TRBD2 (5 bases each). The V gene's germline CDR1 is SGDLS and CDR2 YYNGEE. V shed 1 base and J shed 4 bases, with 14 bases lying between them. This CDR3 has 16 residues. The CDR3 loop is CASSVMPGTPTGELFF. The DNA for the CDR3 is TGTGCCAGCAGCGTAATGCCCGGGACCCCCACCGGGGAGCTGTTTTTT.

This clone was seen just once. The rearrangement joins TRBV11-2 to TRBJ2-5; D uncertain. Per germline, CDR1 SGHAT and CDR2 FQNNGV. The CDR3 has 13 residues. V lost 1 base and J 5 bases, leaving 8 bases between the germline ends. CDR3: CASSLVFRETQYF. CDR3 sequence (DNA): TGTGCCAGCAGCTTAGTGTTTCGGGAGACCCAGTACTTC.

A few counts support this clone. V and J are TRBV4-2 and TRBJ1-1, with D possibly matching TRBD1 (5 bases). The CDR3 contains 14 residues. Germline assignment: CDR1 LGHNA and CDR2 YNFKEQ. V was clipped by 0 bases and J by 7 bases, with 12 bases between them. CDR3 DNA: TGTGCCAGCAGCCAAGATGGGACGGTCAATGAAGCTTTCTTT. Translating it yields CASSQDGTVNEAFF.

The rearrangement joins TRBV18 to TRBJ2-7; perhaps TRBD1 as D (6 bases). The V end lost 2 bases, the J end lost 2 bases, and 10 bases lay between the germline ends. The CDR3 runs to 14 residues. Germline assignment: CDR1 KGHSH and CDR2 LQKENI. CDR3 residues: CASSPMGQAYEQYF. The CDR3 coding sequence is TGTGCCAGCTCACCAATGGGACAAGCCTACGAGCAGTACTTC.

The chain employs TRBV6-5 and TRBJ1-2, with TRBD1 as a possible D gene (5 bases). Germline CDR1 and CDR2: MNHEY and SVGAGI. CDR3 size: 14 residues. Trimming took 6 bases from V and 7 from J, leaving 18 bases between them. Here the CDR3 reads CASSQSRAKGGYTF. Written as DNA, the CDR3 is TGTGCCAGCAGCCAATCCAGGGCAAAGGGTGGCTACACCTTC.

Worth noting for this clone: Given a far larger clone just one base away, this is likely a sequencing read error. The sample carries other DNA sequences with the same CDR3. The DNA of the CDR3 is TGTGCCAGCAGTGCACAGGGGGCGCAGGATACGCAGTATTTT. It translates to CASSAQGAQDTQYF. This sequence joins TRBV6-4 and TRBJ2-3; TRBD1 matches at 9 bases. CDR3 length equals 14 residues. CDR1 and CDR2 from the germline V gene are MRHNA and SNTAGT. Trimming took 4 bases from V and 6 from J; bases not matched to a gene: 5.

Comment on this clone: A read error may be the cause here, since a much bigger clone is one base away. Other DNA sequences in this specimen translate into the identical CDR3. The chain recombines TRBV9 with TRBJ1-6, with 8 bases identical to TRBD1. Germline CDR1 is SGDLS and CDR2 is YYNGEE. The CDR3 sequence is 14 residues long. The CDR3 sequence is CASSEGQVNSPLHF. The CDR3 DNA reads TGTGCTAGCAGCGAGGGACAGGTTAATTCACCCCTCCACTTT.

J is TRBJ2-7 and V is TRBV14; D may correspond to TRBD1 or TRBD2 (5 bases each). Trimming took 4 bases from V and 4 from J, leaving 14 bases between them. CDR1 is SGHDN and CDR2 is FVKESK in the germline V gene. This CDR3 has 14 amino acids. The CDR3 reads CASSPTPGPYEQYF. CDR3 in DNA: TGTGCCAGCAGCCCCACCCCGGGACCGTACGAGCAGTACTTC.

This rearrangement joins TRBV7-2 to TRBJ2-7; 14 positions match TRBD2. Germline values: CDR1 SGHTA, CDR2 FQGNSA. The CDR3 is made up of 16 amino acids. V was pared by 5 bases and J by 5 bases, with 8 bases of the junction left unmatched. The CDR3 nucleotides read TGTGCCAGCAGCACGACCGGGACTAGCGGGAGCCACGAGCAGTACTTC. It yields the protein CASSTTGTSGSHEQYF. The variable domain in full, with the rest retrieved from reference TRBV7-2 and TRBJ2-7, is GAGVSQSPSNKVTEKGKDVELRCDPISGHTALYWYRQSLGQGLEFLIYFQGNSAPDKSGLPSDRFSAERTGGSVSTLTIQRTQQEDSAVYLCASSTTGTSGSHEQYFGPGTRLTVT.

V usage is TRBV5-4 and J usage is TRBJ1-2; no firm D call. The germline CDR1 and CDR2 sequences are SGHNT and YYREEE (reference sequence). CDR3 length: 13 amino acids. V was pared by 0 bases and J by 8 bases, with 11 bases between. The CDR3 loop is CASSLVTAMGYTF. The CDR3 bases are TGTGCCAGCAGCTTGGTAACGGCCATGGGCTACACCTTC.

The chain is built from TRBV7-6 and TRBJ2-1; D is unresolved. Germline-derived CDR1 and CDR2 are SGHVS and FNYEAQ. V was shortened by 7 bases and J by 6 bases, with 10 bases between the two germline ends. The CDR3 sequence is 12 residues long. CDR3 residues: CASTKGGNEQFF. In DNA form, the CDR3 reads TGTGCCAGCACAAAGGGTGGCAATGAGCAGTTCTTC.

The V gene is TRBV29-1, the J gene TRBJ2-7; possibly TRBD1 for D (6 bases). Deletions cut 0 bases from V and 5 bases from J, with 17 bases between. This CDR3 contains 15 residues. Germline assignment: CDR1 SQVTM and CDR2 ANQGSEA. In nucleotides, the CDR3 is TGCAGCGTTGAAGAGGGCAGGGGAAGTCTTAACGAGCAGTACTTC. Protein product: CSVEEGRGSLNEQYF.

V gene TRBV7-3 combines with J gene TRBJ2-7, with a possible D match to TRBD2 (6 bases). Germline V gives CDR1 SGHTA, CDR2 FQGTGA. With 4 bases removed from V and 4 bases from J, the gap between germline ends came to 14 bases. CDR3 length: 14 residues. The CDR3 here is CASSCRRARYEQYF. Here the CDR3 DNA reads TGTGCCAGCAGCTGCAGGAGGGCCAGGTACGAGCAGTACTTC.

Notes on this clone: This may come from a read error, since a much larger clone is one base off. The chain has TRBV30 and TRBJ2-7, with TRBD1 identical over 7 bases. The germline gives CDR1 GTSNPN, CDR2 SVGIG (reference sequence). The CDR3 is 12 residues long. The CDR3 region has the DNA TGTGCCTGGCATAACAGGGGCTACAAGCAGTACTTC. Its translation is CAWHNRGYKQYF.

The chain couples TRBV29-1 to TRBJ2-1; no definite D call. The ends were cut back, 4 bases at V and 4 bases at J, with 14 bases in the middle. Germline V gene lookup returns CDR1 SQVTM and CDR2 ANQGSEA. CDR3 length: 14 residues. CDR3 nucleotides: TGCAGCGTTGTGGTGACGAAAGATTACAATGAGCAGTTCTTC. It is translated as CSVVVTKDYNEQFF.

The chain couples TRBV7-9 to TRBJ2-2; TRBD2 matches at 8 bases. This CDR3 region has 15 residues. The J segment lost 4 bases and the V segment lost 11 bases, leaving 12 bases of the junction unmatched. Germline values: CDR1 SEHNR, CDR2 FQNEAQ (reference sequence). DNA for the CDR3: TGTGCCGGCGTTGGACTAGCTGGAGGCACCGGGGAGCTGTTTTTT. Translation: CAGVGLAGGTGELFF.

The chain employs TRBV5-1 and TRBJ1-1; D ambiguous. Per the germline V gene, CDR1 is SGHRS and CDR2 is YFSETQ. V shed 1 base and J shed 0 bases, with 10 bases lying between them. The CDR3 has 15 amino acids. The CDR3 here is CASSLTGNLNTEAFF. The CDR3 DNA reads as TGCGCCAGCAGCTTGACCGGCAACTTGAACACTGAAGCTTTCTTT.

This chain links TRBV28 with TRBJ2-7, with a weak D call TRBD2 (6 bases). The CDR3 covers 14 residues. Germline-derived CDR1 and CDR2 are MDHEN and SYDVKM. V was pared by 4 bases and J by 7 bases, with 17 bases between. The CDR3 sequence is CASSSLAGRGEQYF. In DNA form, the CDR3 reads TGTGCCAGCAGTTCCTTGGCGGGTCGGGGGGAGCAGTACTTC.

V gene TRBV2 combines with J gene TRBJ2-7, with D possibly being TRBD2 (5 bases). This CDR3 is built from 11 residues. Trimming removed 8 bases at V and 6 bases at J, with 11 bases between. The germline CDR1 and CDR2 sequences are SNHLY and FYNNEI. CDR3 nucleotide sequence: TGTGCCAGCCTGGGAGCTGGCGAGCAGTACTTC. Its translation is CASLGAGEQYF.

The gene calls are TRBV6-1 and TRBJ1-2, with a tentative D call TRBD1 (5 bases). The CDR3 extends over 12 amino acids. Germline V gene lookup returns CDR1 MNHNS and CDR2 SASEGT. Trimming removed 8 bases at V and 3 bases at J, with 10 bases between. The DNA for the CDR3 is TGTGCCAGCCAGAGGGGTGACTATGGCTACACCTTC. Its protein product is CASQRGDYGYTF.

The V call is TRBV15, the J call TRBJ2-7; maybe TRBD1 (5 bases). The germline V and J ends were trimmed by 1 base and 1 base, with 11 bases remaining between them. This CDR3 contains 15 residues. The germline V gene has CDR1 LNHNV and CDR2 YYDKDF (reference sequence). This CDR3 is CATSRGGGQSYEQYF. The DNA for the CDR3 is TGTGCCACCAGCAGAGGAGGTGGACAATCCTACGAGCAGTACTTC.

In regard to this clone: With a far larger clone one base away, a read error is the likely cause. V usage is TRBV6-4 and J usage is TRBJ1-1, with 8 bases identical to TRBD1. Germline V CDR1 and CDR2: MRHNA, SNTAGT. The CDR3 covers 14 residues. V shed 3 bases and J 2 bases; nucleotides not matched to a gene: 2. CDR3 region: CASSEGQDNTEAFF. The DNA for the CDR3 is TGTGCCAGCAGTGAGGGACAGGATAACACTGAAGCTTTCTTT.